A selection of T cell receptor beta chains follows, all from one sample in a study of T cells of healthy individuals. TCRdb independently ran MiXCR on the 5' RACE reads; one entry per CDR3 protein. The sample shows approximately 89,000 distinct CDR3 sequences, about 4.8% of them seen only once. The receptors shown here come from a female donor in good health. Each CDR3 is given with its conserved first and last residue. D genes are given only for firm matches. Size is omitted from some rows. Given values are once, few, many or a class for expanded clones.

V gene	clone size	J gene	D gene	CDR3 protein	CDR3 DNA
TRBV9	NA	TRBJ2-6	TRBD1	CASSMGTARSGANVLTF	TGTGCCAGCAGCATGGGGACAGCACGCTCTGGGGCCAACGTCCTGACTTTC
TRBV6-6	NA	TRBJ1-3	NA	CASSPPGLSGNTIYF	TGTGCCAGCAGTCCGCCAGGCCTCTCTGGAAACACCATATATTTT
TRBV5-6	few	TRBJ1-2	NA	CASSESLGGLGYGYTF	TGTGCCAGCAGCGAGAGCCTCGGCGGGTTGGGCTATGGCTACACCTTC
TRBV7-2	many	TRBJ2-1	NA	CASSLHLRPGVNEQFF	TGTGCCAGCAGCTTACACCTAAGACCAGGGGTCAATGAGCAGTTCTTC
TRBV7-9	NA	TRBJ2-7	NA	CASSPQGSSYEQYF	TGTGCCAGCAGTCCTCAAGGGAGCTCCTACGAGCAGTACTTC
TRBV5-1	few	TRBJ1-1	TRBD1	CASSSNRGGGTEAFF	TGCGCCAGCAGCTCCAACAGGGGAGGCGGCACTGAAGCTTTCTTT
TRBV19	many	TRBJ2-2	TRBD1	CASSKGQTNGELFF	TGTGCCAGTAGTAAGGGACAGACAAACGGGGAGCTGTTTTTT
TRBV2	NA	TRBJ1-2	NA	CASIILGGLQNYGYTF	TGTGCCAGCATCATACTCGGAGGGCTCCAAAACTATGGCTACACCTTC
TRBV27	few	TRBJ2-7	TRBD1	CASSTGGYEQYF	TGTGCCAGCAGTACAGGGGGCTACGAGCAGTACTTC
TRBV24-1	many	TRBJ2-1	TRBD2	CATSDLTLAGSGNEQFF	TGTGCCACCAGTGATTTGACCCTAGCGGGGAGTGGCAATGAGCAGTTCTTC
TRBV29-1	many	TRBJ1-1	TRBD1	CSALPPTGTGSSEAFF	TGCAGCGCTCTACCCCCCACCGGGACAGGGTCCTCTGAAGCTTTCTTT
TRBV27	NA	TRBJ1-5	NA	CASSPLASNQPQHF	TGTGCCAGCAGTCCCCTGGCAAGCAATCAGCCCCAGCATTTT
TRBV28	few	TRBJ2-1	NA	CASSSSGGQFF	TGTGCCAGCAGTTCCTCCGGAGGGCAGTTCTTC
TRBV28	many	TRBJ2-7	NA	CASSPTIKDEQYF	TGTGCCAGCAGTCCGACTATCAAGGACGAGCAGTACTTC
TRBV4-2	NA	TRBJ2-3	NA	CASSQEVLRGDTQYF	TGTGCCAGCAGCCAAGAGGTTCTCCGCGGAGATACGCAGTATTTT
TRBV7-2	few	TRBJ2-4	TRBD1	CASSPRTGRAKNIQYF	TGTGCCAGCAGCCCCCGGACAGGGAGGGCCAAAAACATTCAGTACTTC
TRBV25-1	many	TRBJ2-1	NA	CASSKPGPTENEQFF	TGTGCCAGCAGTAAACCGGGACCAACTGAGAATGAGCAGTTCTTC